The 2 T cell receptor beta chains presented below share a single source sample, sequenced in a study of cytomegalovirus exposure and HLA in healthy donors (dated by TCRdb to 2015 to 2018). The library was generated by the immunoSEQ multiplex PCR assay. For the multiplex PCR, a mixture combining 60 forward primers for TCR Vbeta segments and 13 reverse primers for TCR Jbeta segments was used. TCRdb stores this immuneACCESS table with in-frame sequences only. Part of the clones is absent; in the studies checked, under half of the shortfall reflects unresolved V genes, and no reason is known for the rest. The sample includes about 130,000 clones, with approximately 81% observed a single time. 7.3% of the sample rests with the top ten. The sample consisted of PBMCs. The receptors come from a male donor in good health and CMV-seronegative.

CDR3 region: CASSGTANTEAFF. CDR3 DNA: TGTGCCAGCAGTGGGACAGCGAACACTGAAGCTTTCTTT. V usage is TRBV6-6 and J usage is TRBJ1-1, with TRBD1 matching 7 bases. Germline CDR1 is MNHNY and CDR2 is SVGAGI (reference sequence). V lost 5 bases and J lost 1; bases outside the gene matches: 1. The CDR3 extends over 13 amino acids.

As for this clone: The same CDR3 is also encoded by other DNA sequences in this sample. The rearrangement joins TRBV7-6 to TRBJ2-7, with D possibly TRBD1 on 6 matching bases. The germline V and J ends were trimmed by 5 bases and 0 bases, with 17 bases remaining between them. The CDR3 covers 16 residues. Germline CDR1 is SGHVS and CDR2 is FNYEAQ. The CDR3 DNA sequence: TGTGCCAGCAGCCCAGGTGGCAGGGGATTCTCCTACGAGCAGTACTTC. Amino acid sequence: CASSPGGRGFSYEQYF.